This T cell receptor (beta chain) was profiled in a study of monozygotic twins with inflammatory bowel disease. This CDR3 has 15 amino acids. Per germline, CDR1 KGHSH and CDR2 LQKENI. Each CDR3 protein gets one entry in TCRdb, which reprocessed the 5' RACE reads and gives no DNA. This sample's table reports around 450,000 distinct CDR3 sequences. The TCR comes from a human donor with ulcerative colitis or Crohn's disease, or a healthy co-twin of an affected twin (not recorded which). Sequenced input: blood. The chain combines TRBV18 with TRBJ2-7. CDR3 region: CASSPLRTAAYEQYF.